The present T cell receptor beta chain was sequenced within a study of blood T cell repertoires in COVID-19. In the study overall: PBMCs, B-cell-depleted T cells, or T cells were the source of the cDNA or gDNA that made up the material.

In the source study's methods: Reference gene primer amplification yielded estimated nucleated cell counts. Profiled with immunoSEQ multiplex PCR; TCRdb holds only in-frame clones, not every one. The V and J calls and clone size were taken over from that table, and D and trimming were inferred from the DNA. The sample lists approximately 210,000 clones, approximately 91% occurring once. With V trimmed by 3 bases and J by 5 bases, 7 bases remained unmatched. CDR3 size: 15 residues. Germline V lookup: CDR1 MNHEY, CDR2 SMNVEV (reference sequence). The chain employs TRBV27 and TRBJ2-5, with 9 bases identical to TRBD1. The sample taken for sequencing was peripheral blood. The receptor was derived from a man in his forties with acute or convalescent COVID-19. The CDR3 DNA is TGTGCCAGCAGTTTCCCGGGACAGGGTGTCGAGACCCAGTACTTC. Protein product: CASSFPGQGVETQYF.